The 7 T cell receptor beta chains reported below all come from one sample, sequenced in a study of cytomegalovirus exposure and HLA in healthy donors. Generated by immunoSEQ multiplex PCR, the TCRdb table keeps only in-frame clones and is missing some. The data contain more than 250,000 clones, approximately 86% of them singletons. The material sequenced was PBMCs. Receptor source: a woman in her twenties or thirties in good health and CMV-seropositive.

The V and J genes are TRBV6-1 and TRBJ2-1; the D gene is possibly TRBD2 (6 bases). Between the trimmed V and J ends, which lost 6 bases and 4 bases, there was a span of 16 bases. Germline CDR1 is MNHNS and CDR2 is SASEGT. The CDR3 spans 15 residues. The CDR3: CASSGPGVGYNEQFF. Here the CDR3 DNA reads TGTGCCAGCAGCGGTCCGGGAGTCGGGTACAATGAGCAGTTCTTC.

The chain uses TRBV7-2 and TRBJ1-3; D remains ambiguous. Germline CDR1 reads SGHTA; CDR2 reads FQGNSA. Trimming left V 2 bases short and J 0 bases short, with 8 bases between. The CDR3 runs to 15 residues. CDR3 sequence: CASSLTTVSGNTIYF. The DNA for the CDR3 is TGTGCCAGCAGCTTAACAACTGTCTCTGGAAACACCATATATTTT.

This sequence joins TRBV6-5 and TRBJ1-1; D may be TRBD1 (5 bases). The V gene lost 6 bases and the J gene lost 5 bases, with 13 bases spanning the gap. CDR3 length: 13 residues. Per the germline V gene, CDR1 is MNHEY and CDR2 is SVGAGI. CDR3 in DNA: TGTGCCAGCAGGGGGCGAATTGTAACTGAAGCTTTCTTT. As protein: CASRGRIVTEAFF.

The V and J genes are TRBV5-1 and TRBJ2-3; 7 bases line up with TRBD2. Germline values: CDR1 SGHRS, CDR2 YFSETQ. There are 15 residues in the CDR3. Trimming cost V 4 bases and J 1 base; bases outside gene matches: 6. CDR3 bases: TGCGCCAGCAGCCCCCGGGGAGGGGGCACAGATACGCAGTATTTT. It translates to CASSPRGGGTDTQYF.

The chain recombines TRBV7-9 with TRBJ2-5; D not resolved. Trimming removed 5 bases at V and 7 bases at J, with 17 bases between. The CDR3 spans 14 residues. The germline gives CDR1 SEHNR, CDR2 FQNEAQ (reference sequence). The CDR3 sequence: CASSPRSSSGTQYF. In DNA form, the CDR3 reads TGTGCCAGCAGCCCCCGTAGCAGCTCGGGGACCCAGTACTTC.

The gene calls are TRBV4-3 and TRBJ1-1, with D possibly TRBD1 on 5 matching bases. V lost 0 bases and J 5 bases, leaving 10 bases between the germline ends. The CDR3 length is 14 residues. Per germline, CDR1 LGHNA and CDR2 YSLEER. CDR3 in amino acids: CASSQDRGRTEAFF. CDR3 bases: TGCGCCAGCAGCCAAGATCGGGGGAGGACTGAAGCTTTCTTT.

Turning to this clone: The sample contains more than one DNA sequence encoding this CDR3. V gene TRBV27 combines with J gene TRBJ2-5; D may be TRBD1 (6 bases). Trimming shortened V by 0 bases and J by 5 bases, and 13 bases separated the two germline ends. CDR3 length: 15 amino acids. Germline loops: CDR1 MNHEY, CDR2 SMNVEV (reference sequence). The CDR3 protein is CASSLSGGVGETQYF. CDR3 sequence (DNA): TGTGCCAGCAGTTTATCAGGGGGAGTAGGGGAGACCCAGTACTTC.